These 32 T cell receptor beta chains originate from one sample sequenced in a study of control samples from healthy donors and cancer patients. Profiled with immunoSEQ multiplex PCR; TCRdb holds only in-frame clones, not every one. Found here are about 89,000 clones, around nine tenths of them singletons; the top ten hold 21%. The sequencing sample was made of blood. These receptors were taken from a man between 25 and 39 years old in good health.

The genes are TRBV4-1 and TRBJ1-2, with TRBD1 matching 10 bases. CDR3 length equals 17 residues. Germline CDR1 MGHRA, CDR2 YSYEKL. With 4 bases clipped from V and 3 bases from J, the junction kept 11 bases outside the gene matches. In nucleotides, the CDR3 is TGCGCCAGCAGCCGCGCGGGACAGGGGCGGTTTGACTATGGCTACACCTTC. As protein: CASSRAGQGRFDYGYTF.

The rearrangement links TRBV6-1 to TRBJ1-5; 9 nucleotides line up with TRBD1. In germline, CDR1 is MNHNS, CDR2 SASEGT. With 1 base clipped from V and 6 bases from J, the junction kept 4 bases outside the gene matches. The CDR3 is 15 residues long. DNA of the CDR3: TGTGCCAGCAGTGAAGTGGGGACAGGGATTCAGCCCCAGCATTTT. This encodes CASSEVGTGIQPQHF.

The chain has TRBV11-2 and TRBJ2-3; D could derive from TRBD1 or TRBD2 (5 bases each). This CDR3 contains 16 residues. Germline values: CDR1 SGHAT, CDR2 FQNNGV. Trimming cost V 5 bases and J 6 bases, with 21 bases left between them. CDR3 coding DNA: TGTGCCAGCAGCCTCGTCGGACAAGGATCGGGGGATACGCAGTATTTT. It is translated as CASSLVGQGSGDTQYF.

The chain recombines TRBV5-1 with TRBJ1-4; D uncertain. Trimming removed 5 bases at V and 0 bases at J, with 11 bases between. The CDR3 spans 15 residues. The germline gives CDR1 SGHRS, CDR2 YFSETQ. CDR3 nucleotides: TGCGCCAGCAGTTCTGGTACGACAACTAATGAAAAACTGTTTTTT. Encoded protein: CASSSGTTTNEKLFF. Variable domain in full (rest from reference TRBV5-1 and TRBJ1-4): KAGVTQTPRYLIKTRGQQVTLSCSPISGHRSVSWYQQTPGQGLQFLFEYFSETQRNKGNFPGRFSGRQFSNSRSEMNVSTLELGDSALYLCASSSGTTTNEKLFFGSGTQLSVL.

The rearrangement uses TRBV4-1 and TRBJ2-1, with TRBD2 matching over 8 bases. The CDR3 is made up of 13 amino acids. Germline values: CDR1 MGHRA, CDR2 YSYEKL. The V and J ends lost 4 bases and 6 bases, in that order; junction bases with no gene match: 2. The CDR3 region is CASSLAGSNEQFF. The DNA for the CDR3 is TGCGCCAGCAGCCTAGCGGGGTCCAATGAGCAGTTCTTC.

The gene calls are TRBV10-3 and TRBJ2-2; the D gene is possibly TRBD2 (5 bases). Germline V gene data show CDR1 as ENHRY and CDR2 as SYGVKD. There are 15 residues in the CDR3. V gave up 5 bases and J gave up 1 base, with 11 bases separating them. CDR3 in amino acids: CAISTRGGNTGELFF. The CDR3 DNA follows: TGTGCCATCAGTACTCGGGGTGGGAACACCGGGGAGCTGTTTTTT.

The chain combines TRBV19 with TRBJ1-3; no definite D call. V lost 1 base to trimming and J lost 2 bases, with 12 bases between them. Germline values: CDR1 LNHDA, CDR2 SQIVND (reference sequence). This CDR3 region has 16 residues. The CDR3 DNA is TGTGCCAGTAGTATAGCAAGCGCTGGGCCTGGAAACACCATATATTTT. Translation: CASSIASAGPGNTIYF. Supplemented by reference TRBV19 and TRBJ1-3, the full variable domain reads DGGITQSPKYLFRKEGQNVTLSCEQNLNHDAMYWYRQDPGQGLRLIYYSQIVNDFQKGDIAEGYSVSREKKESFPLTVTSAQKNPTAFYLCASSIASAGPGNTIYFGEGSWLTVV.

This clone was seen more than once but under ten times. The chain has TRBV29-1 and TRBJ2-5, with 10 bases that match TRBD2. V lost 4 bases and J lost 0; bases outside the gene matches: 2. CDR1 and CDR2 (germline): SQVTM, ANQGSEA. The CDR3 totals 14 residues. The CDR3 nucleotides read TGCAGCGTTGCGACTAGCGGGTACCAAGAGACCCAGTACTTC. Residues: CSVATSGYQETQYF.

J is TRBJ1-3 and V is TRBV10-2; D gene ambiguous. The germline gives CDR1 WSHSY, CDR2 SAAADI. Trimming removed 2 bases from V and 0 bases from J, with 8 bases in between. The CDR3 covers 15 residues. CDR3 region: CASSEGRSSGNTIYF. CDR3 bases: TGCGCCAGCAGTGAGGGCCGAAGCTCTGGAAACACCATATATTTT.

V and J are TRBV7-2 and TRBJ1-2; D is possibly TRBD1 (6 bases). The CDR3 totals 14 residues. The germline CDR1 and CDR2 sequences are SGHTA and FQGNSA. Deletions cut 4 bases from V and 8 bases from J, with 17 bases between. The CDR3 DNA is TGTGCCAGCAGCTCCCAGTCGGGGGCAGAGGGCTACACCTTC. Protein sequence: CASSSQSGAEGYTF.

The CDR3: CASSLGLAGVESGANVLTF. The CDR3, as DNA: TGCGCCAGCAGCTTGGGACTAGCGGGGGTAGAATCTGGGGCCAACGTCCTGACTTTC. The chain carries TRBV5-1 and TRBJ2-6; 12 bases match TRBD2. With 0 bases clipped from V and 1 base from J, the junction kept 5 bases outside the gene matches. The CDR3 covers 19 residues. Per the germline V gene, CDR1 is SGHRS and CDR2 is YFSETQ.

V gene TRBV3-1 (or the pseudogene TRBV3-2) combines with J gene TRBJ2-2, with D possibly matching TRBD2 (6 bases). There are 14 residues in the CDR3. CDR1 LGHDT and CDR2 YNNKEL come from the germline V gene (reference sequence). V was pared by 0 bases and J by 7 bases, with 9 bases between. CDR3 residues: CASSQDRGGGELFF. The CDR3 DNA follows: TGTGCCAGCAGCCAAGATCGGGGAGGCGGGGAGCTGTTTTTT.

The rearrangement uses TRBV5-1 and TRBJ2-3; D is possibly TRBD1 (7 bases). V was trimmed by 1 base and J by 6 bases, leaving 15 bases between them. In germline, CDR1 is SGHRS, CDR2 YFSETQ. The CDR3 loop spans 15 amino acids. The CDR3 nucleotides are TGCGCCAGCAGCTTGATGGAGGGGGCGGAGGATACGCAGTATTTT. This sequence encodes CASSLMEGAEDTQYF.

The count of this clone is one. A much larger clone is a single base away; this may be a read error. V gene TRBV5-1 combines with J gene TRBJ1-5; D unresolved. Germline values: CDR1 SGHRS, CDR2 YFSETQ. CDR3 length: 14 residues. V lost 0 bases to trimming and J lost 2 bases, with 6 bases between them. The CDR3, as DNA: TGCGCCAGCAGCTTGGACGCAGGCAATCAGCCCCAGCATTTT. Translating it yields CASSLDAGNQPQHF.

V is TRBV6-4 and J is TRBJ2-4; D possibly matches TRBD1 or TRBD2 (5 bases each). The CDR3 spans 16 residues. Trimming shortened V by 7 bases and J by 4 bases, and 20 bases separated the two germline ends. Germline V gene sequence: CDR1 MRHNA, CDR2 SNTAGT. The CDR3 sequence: CASTSGLEWGKNIQYF. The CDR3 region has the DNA TGTGCCAGCACCTCCGGGCTAGAGTGGGGGAAAAACATTCAGTACTTC.

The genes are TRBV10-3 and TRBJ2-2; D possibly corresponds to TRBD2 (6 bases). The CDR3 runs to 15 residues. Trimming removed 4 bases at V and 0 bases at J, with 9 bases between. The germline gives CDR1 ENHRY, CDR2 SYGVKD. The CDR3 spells CAISGTITNTGELFF. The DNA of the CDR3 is TGTGCCATCAGTGGGACTATTACGAACACCGGGGAGCTGTTTTTT.

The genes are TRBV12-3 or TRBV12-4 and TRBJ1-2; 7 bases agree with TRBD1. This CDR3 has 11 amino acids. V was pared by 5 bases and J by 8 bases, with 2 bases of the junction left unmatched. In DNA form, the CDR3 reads TGTGCCAGCAGTCTAGGGGGCGGCTACACCTTC. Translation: CASSLGGGYTF.

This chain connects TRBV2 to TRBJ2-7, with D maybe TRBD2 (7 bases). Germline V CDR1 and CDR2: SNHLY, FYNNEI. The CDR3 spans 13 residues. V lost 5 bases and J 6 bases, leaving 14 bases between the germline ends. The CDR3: CASSLGGAVEQYF. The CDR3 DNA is TGTGCCAGCAGTTTGGGGGGGGCCGTCGAGCAGTACTTC.

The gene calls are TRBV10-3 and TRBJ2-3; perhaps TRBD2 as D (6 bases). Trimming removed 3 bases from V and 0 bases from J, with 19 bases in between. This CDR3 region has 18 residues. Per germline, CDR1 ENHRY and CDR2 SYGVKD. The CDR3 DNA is TGTGCCATCAGTGAAAGAGTCTTCGGGGGTGCTAGCACAGATACGCAGTATTTT. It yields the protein CAISERVFGGASTDTQYF.

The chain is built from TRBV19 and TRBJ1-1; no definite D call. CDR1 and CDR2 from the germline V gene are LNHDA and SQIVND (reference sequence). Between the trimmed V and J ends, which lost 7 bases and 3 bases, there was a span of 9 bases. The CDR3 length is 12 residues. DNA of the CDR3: TGTGCCAGTATTCTAGGATACACTGAAGCTTTCTTT. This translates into CASILGYTEAFF.

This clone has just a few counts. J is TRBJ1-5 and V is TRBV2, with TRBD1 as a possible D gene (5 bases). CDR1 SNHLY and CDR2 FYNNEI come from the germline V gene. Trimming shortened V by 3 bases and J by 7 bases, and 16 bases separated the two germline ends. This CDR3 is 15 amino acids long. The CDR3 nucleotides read TGTGCCAGCAGTGATCTGCCTCCGGGGGAGCAGCCCCAGCATTTT. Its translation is CASSDLPPGEQPQHF.

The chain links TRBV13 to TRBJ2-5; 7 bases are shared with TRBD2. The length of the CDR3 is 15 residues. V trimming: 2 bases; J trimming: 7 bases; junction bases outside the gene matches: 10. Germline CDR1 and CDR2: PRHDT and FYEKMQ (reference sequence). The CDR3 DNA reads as TGTGCCAGCAGCTTACGTCTAGCGGCCGAGGGGACCCAGTACTTC. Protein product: CASSLRLAAEGTQYF.

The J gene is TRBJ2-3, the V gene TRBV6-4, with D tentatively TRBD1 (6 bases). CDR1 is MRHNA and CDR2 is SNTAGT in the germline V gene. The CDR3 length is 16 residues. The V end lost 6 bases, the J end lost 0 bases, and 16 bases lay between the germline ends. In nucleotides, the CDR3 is TGTGCCAGCAGGGGGGCTTTTGGGGACAGCACAGATACGCAGTATTTT. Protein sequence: CASRGAFGDSTDTQYF.

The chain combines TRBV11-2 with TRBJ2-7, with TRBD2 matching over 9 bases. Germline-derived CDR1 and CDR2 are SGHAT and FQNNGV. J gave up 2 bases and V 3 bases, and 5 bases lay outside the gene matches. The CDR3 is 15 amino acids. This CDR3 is CASSLSGGTPYEQYV. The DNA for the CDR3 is TGTGCCAGCAGCTTGAGCGGGGGGACACCCTACGAGCAGTACGTC.

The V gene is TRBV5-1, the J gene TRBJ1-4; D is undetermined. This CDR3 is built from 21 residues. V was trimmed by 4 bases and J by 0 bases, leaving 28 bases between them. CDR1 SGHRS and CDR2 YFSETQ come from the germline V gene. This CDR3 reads CASSLEPILTRSSATNEKLFF. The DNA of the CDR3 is TGCGCCAGCAGCCTCGAGCCCATTCTGACTCGATCCAGCGCAACTAATGAAAAACTGTTTTTT.

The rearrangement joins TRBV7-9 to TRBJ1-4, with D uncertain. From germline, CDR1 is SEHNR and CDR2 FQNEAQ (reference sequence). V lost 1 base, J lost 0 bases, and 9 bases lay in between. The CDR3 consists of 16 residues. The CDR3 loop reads CASSLGQSATNEKLFF. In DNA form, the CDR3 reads TGTGCCAGCAGCTTAGGGCAGTCTGCAACTAATGAAAAACTGTTTTTT. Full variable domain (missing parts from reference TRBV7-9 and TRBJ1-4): DTGVSQNPRHKITKRGQNVTFRCDPISEHNRLYWYRQTLGQGPEFLTYFQNEAQLEKSRLLSDRFSAERPKGSFSTLEIQRTEQGDSAMYLCASSLGQSATNEKLFFGSGTQLSVL.

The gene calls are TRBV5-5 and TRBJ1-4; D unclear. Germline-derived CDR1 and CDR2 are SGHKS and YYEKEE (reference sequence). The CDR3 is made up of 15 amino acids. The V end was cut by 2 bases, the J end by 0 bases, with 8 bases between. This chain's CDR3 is CASSFPDPTNEKLFF. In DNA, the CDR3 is TGTGCCAGCAGCTTTCCCGACCCAACTAATGAAAAACTGTTTTTT.

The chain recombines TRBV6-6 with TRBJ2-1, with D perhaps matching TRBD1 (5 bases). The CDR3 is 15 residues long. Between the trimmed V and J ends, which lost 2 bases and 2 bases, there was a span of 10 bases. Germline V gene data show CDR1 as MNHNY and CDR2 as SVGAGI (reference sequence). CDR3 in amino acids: CASSYPGNTYNEQFF. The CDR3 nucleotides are TGTGCCAGCAGTTACCCAGGGAACACCTACAATGAGCAGTTCTTC.

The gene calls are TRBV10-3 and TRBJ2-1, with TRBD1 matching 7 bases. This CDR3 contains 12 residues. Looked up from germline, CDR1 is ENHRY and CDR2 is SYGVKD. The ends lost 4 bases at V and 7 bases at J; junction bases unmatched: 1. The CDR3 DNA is TGTGCCATCAGTGTGACAGGGAATGAGCAGTTCTTC. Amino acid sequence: CAISVTGNEQFF.

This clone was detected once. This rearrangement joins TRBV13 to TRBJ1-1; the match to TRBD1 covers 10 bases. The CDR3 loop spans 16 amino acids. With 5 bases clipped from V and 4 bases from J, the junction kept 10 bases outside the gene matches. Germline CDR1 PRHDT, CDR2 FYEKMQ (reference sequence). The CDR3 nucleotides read TGTGCCAGCAGCGTTAGACAGGGGGCTTGGTTCACTGAAGCTTTCTTT. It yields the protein CASSVRQGAWFTEAFF. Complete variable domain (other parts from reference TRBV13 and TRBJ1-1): AAGVIQSPRHLIKEKRETATLKCYPIPRHDTVYWYQQGPGQDPQFLISFYEKMQSDKGSIPDRFSAQQFSDYHSELNMSSLELGDSALYFCASSVRQGAWFTEAFFGQGTRLTVV.

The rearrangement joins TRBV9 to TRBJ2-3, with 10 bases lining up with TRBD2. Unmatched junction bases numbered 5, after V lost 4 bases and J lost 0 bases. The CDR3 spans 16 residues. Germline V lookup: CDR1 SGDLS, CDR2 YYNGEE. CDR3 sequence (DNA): TGTGCCAGCAGCCCTGGACTAGCGGAGAGCACAGATACGCAGTATTTT. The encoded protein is CASSPGLAESTDTQYF. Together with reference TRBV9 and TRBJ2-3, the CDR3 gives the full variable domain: DSGVTQTPKHLITATGQRVTLRCSPRSGDLSVYWYQQSLDQGLQFLIQYYNGEERAKGNILERFSAQQFPDLHSELNLSSLELGDSALYFCASSPGLAESTDTQYFGPGTRLTVL.

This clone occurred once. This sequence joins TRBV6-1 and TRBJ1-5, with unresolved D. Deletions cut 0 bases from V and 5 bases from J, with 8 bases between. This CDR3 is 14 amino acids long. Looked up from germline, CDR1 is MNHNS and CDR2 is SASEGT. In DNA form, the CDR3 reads TGTGCCAGCAGTGAAGCGCTCCGATATCAGCCCCAGCATTTT. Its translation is CASSEALRYQPQHF.